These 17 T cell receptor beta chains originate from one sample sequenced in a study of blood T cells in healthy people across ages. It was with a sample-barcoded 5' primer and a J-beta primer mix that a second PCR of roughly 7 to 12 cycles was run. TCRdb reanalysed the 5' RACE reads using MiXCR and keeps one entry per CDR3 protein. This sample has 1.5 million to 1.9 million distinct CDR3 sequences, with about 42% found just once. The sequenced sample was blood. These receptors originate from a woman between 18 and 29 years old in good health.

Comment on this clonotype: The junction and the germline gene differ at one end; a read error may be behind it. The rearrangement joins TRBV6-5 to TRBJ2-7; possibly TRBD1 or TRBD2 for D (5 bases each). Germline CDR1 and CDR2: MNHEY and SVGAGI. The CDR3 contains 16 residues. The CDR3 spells CSSSTGRTSGRYEQYF. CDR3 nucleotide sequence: TGTTCCAGCAGTACGGGGCGGACCTCGGGCAGGTATGAGCAGTACTTC.

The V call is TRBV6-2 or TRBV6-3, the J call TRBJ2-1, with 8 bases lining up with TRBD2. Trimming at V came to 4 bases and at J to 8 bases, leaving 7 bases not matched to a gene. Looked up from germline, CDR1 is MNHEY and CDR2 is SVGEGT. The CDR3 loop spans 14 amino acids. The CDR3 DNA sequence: TGTGCCAGCAGTTGGGCGGGAGGCGGCGATGAGCAGTTCTTC. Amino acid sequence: CASSWAGGGDEQFF.

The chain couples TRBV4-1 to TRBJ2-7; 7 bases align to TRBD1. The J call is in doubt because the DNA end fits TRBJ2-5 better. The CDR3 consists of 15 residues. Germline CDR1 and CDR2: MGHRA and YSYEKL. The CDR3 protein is CASSQDPGQRETQYF. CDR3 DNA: TGCGCCAGCAGCCAAGATCCGGGACAGCGAGAGACCCAGTACTTC.

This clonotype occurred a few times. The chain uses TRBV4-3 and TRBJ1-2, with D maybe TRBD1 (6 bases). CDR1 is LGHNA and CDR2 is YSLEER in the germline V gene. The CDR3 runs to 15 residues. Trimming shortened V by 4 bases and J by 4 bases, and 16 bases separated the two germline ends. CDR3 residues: CASSLETGSAYGYTF. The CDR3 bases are TGCGCCAGCAGCCTGGAAACAGGGTCGGCCTATGGCTACACCTTC.

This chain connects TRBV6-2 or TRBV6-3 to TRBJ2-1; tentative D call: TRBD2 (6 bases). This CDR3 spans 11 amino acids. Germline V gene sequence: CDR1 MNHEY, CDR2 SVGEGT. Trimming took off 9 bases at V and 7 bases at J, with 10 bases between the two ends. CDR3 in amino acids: CASRDFNEQFF. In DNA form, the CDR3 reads TGTGCCAGTAGGGACTTTAATGAGCAGTTCTTC.

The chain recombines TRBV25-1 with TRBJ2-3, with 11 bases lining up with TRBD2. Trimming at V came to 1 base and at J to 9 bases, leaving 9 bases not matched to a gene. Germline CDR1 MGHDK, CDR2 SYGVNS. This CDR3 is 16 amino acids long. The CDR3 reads CASSEWDSGRAATQYF. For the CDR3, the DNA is TGTGCCAGCAGTGAATGGGATAGCGGGAGGGCCGCCACGCAGTATTTT.

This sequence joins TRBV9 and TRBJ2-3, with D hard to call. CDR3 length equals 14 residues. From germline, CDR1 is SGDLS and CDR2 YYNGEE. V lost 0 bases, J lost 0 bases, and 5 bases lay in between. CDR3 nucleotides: TGTGCCAGCAGCGTAGTCACTAGCACAGATACGCAGTATTTT. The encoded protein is CASSVVTSTDTQYF.

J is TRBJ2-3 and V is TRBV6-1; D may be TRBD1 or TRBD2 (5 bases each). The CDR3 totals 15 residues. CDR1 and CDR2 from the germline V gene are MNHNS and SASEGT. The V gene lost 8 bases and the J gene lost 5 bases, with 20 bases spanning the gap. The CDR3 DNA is TGTGCCAGCCGAGGTGGTACAGGAGGAGTAGATACGCAGTATTTT. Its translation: CASRGGTGGVDTQYF.

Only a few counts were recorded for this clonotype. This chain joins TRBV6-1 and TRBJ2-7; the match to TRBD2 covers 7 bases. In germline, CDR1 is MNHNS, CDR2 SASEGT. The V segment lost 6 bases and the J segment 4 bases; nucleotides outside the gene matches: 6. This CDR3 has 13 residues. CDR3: CASRYGLDYEQYF. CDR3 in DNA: TGTGCCAGCAGATACGGACTAGATTACGAGCAGTACTTC.

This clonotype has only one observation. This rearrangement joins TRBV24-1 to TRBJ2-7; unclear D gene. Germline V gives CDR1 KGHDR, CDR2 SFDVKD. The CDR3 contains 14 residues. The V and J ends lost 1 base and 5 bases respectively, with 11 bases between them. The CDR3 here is CATSDLGPTDEQYF. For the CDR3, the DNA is TGTGCCACCAGTGATTTAGGCCCCACCGACGAGCAGTACTTC.

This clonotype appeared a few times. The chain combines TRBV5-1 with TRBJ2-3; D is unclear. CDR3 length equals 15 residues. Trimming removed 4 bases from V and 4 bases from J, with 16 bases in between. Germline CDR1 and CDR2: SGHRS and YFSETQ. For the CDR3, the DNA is TGCGCCAGCAGCAGAACACAGACTCTGGCAGATACGCAGTATTTT. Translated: CASSRTQTLADTQYF.

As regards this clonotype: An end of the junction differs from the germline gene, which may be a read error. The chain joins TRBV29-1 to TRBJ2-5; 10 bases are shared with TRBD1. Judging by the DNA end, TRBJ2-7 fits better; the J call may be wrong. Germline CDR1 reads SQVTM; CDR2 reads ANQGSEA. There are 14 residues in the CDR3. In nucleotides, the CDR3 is TGTAGCGTTCGCCGACAGGGGGCTAGCGACGAGCAGTACTTC. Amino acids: CSVRRQGASDEQYF.

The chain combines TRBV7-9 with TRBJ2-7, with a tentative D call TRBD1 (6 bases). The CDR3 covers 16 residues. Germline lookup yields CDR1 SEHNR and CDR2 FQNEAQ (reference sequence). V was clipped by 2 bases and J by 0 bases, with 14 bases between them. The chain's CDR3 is CASSLQDSPNSYEQYF. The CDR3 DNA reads TGTGCCAGCAGCTTACAGGACAGCCCTAACTCCTACGAGCAGTACTTC.

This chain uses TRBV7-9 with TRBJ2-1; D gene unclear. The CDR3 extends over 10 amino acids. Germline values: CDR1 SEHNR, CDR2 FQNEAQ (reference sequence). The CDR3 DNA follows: TGTGTTGCGGTAGCCCATGAGCAGTTCTTC. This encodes CVAVAHEQFF.

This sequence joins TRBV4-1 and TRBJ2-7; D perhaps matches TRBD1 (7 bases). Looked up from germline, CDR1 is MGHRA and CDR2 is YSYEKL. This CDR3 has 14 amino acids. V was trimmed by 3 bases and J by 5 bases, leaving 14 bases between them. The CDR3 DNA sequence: TGCGCCAGCAGCCAGGCGGGGACAGAACACGAGCAGTACTTC. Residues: CASSQAGTEHEQYF.

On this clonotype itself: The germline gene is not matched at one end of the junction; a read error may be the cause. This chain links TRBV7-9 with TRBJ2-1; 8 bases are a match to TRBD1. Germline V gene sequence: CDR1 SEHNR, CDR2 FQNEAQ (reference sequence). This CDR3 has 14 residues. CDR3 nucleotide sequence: TGTGCCGGCAGCTTAGGACAGGGCGACCGGACCCAGTTCTTC. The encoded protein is CAGSLGQGDRTQFF.

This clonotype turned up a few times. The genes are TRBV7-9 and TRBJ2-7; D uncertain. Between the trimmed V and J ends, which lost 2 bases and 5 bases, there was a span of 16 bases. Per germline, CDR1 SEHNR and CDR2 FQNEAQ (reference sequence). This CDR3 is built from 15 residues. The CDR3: CASSLNVGRTHEQYF. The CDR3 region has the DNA TGTGCCAGCAGCTTAAACGTAGGGCGAACCCACGAGCAGTACTTC.